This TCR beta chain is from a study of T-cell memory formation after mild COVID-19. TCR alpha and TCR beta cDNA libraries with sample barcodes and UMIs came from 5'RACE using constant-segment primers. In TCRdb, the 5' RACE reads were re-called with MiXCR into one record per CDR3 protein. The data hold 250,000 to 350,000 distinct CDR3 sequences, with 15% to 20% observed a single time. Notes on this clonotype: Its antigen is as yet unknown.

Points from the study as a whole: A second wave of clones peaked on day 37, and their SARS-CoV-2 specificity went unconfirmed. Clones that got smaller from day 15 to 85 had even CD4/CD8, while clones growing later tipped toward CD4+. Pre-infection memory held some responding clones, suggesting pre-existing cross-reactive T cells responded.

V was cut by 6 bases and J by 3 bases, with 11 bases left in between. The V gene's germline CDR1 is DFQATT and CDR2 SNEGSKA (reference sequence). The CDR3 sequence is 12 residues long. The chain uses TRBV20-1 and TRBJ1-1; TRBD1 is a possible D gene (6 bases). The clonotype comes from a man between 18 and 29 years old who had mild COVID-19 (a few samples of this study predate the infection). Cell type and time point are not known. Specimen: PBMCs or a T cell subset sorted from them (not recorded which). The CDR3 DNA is TGCAGTGCCATACAGGGCGACACTGAAGCTTTCTTT. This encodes CSAIQGDTEAFF.